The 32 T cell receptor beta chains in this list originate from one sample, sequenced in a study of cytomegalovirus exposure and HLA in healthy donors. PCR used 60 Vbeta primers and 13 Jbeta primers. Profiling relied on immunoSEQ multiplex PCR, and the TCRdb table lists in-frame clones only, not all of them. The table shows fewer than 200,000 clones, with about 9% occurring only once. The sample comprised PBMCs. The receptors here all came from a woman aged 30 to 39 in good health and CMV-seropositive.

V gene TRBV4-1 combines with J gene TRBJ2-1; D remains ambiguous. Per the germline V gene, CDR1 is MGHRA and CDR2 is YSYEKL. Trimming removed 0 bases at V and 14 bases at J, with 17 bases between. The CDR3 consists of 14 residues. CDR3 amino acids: CASSQDPQRHNEFF. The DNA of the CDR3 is TGCGCCAGCAGCCAAGATCCCCAGCGCCACAACGAGTTCTTC.

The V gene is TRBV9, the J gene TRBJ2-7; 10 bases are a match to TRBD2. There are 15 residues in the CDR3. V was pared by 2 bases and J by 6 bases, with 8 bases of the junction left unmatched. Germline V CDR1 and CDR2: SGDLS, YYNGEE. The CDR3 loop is CASSVSSGLAPEQYF. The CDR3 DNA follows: TGTGCCAGCAGCGTTTCATCGGGACTAGCGCCCGAGCAGTACTTC.

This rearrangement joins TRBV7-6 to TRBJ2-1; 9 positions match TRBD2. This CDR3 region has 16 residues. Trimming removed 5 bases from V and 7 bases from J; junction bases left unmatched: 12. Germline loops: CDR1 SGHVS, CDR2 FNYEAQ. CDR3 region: CASSQLGSGRRNEQFF. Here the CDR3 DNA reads TGTGCCAGCAGCCAGTTAGGGAGCGGGAGGAGGAATGAGCAGTTCTTC.

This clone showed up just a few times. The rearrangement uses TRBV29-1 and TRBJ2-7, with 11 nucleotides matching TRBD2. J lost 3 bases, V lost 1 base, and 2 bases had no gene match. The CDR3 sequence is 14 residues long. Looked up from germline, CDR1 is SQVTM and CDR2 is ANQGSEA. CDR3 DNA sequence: TGCAGCGTTGAAGGACTAGCGGGACTCTACGAGCAGTACTTC. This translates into CSVEGLAGLYEQYF.

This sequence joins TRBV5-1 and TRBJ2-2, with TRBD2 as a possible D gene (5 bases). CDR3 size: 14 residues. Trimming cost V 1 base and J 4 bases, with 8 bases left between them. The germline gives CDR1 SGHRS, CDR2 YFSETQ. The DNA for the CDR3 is TGCGCCAGCAGCTTGCGGGGAGCCACCGGGGAGCTGTTTTTT. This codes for CASSLRGATGELFF.

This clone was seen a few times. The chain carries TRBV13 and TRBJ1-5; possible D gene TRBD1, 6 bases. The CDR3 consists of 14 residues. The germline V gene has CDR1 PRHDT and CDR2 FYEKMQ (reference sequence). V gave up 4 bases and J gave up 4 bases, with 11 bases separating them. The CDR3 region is CASSSRTANQPQHF. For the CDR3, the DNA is TGTGCCAGCAGCTCCAGGACAGCTAATCAGCCCCAGCATTTT.

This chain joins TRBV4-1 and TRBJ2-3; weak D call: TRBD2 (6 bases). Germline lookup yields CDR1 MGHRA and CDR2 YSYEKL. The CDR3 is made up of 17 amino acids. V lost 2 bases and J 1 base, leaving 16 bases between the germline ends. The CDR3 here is CASSQRTRSGGTDTQYF. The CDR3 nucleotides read TGCGCCAGCAGCCAACGGACGCGCTCGGGGGGCACAGATACGCAGTATTTT.

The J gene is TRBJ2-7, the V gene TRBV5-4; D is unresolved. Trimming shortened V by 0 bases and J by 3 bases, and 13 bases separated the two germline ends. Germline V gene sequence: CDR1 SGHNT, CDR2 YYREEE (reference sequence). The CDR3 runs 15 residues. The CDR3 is CASSLDSFDRYEQYF. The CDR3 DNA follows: TGTGCCAGCAGCTTGGACAGTTTCGACCGCTACGAGCAGTACTTC.

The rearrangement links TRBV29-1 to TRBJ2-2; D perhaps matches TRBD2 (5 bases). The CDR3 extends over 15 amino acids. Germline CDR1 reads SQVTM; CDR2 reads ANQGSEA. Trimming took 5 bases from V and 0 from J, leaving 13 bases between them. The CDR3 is CSVSRSGANTGELFF. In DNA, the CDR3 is TGCAGCGTTAGTCGAAGCGGAGCGAACACCGGGGAGCTGTTTTTT.

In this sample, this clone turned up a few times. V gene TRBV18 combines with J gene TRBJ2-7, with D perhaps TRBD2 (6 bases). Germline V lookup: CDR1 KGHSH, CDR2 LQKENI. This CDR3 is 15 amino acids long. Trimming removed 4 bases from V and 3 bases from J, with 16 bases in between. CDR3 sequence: CASSLGLAELYEQYF. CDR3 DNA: TGTGCCAGCTCACTCGGGTTAGCGGAGCTCTACGAGCAGTACTTC.

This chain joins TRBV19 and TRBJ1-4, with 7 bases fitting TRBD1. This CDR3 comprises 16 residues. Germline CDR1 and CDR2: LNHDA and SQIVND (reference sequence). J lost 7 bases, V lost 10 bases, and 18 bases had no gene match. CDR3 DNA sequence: TGTGCCACAAACAGGGGTTTATCGCCCCAAGCTGAAAAACTGTTTTTT. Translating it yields CATNRGLSPQAEKLFF.

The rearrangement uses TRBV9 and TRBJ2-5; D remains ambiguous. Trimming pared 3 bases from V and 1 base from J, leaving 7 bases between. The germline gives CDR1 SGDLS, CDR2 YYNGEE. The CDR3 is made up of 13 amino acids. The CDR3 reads CASSAVVQETQYF. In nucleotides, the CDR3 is TGTGCCAGCAGCGCAGTGGTCCAAGAGACCCAGTACTTC.

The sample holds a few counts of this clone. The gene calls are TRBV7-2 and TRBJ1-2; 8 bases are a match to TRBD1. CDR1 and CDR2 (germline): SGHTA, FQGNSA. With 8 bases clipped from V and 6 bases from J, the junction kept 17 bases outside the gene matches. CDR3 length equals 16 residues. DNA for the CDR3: TGTGCCAGCCGCAACCTGGACAGGGCTTTGGGTGATGGCTACACCTTC. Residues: CASRNLDRALGDGYTF.

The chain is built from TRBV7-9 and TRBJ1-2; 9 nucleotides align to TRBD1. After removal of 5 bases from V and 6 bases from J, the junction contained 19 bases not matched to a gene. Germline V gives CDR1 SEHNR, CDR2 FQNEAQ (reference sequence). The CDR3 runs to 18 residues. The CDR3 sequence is CASSLGQGGPLGIDGYTF. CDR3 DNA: TGTGCCAGCAGCCTGGGACAGGGTGGGCCCTTAGGCATCGATGGCTACACCTTC.

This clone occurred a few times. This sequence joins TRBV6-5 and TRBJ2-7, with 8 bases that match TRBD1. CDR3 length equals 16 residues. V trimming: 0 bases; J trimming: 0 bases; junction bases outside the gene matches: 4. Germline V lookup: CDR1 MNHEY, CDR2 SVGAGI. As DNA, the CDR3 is TGTGCCAGCAGTTACTCGAGGACAGGGAGCTCCTACGAGCAGTACTTC. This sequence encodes CASSYSRTGSSYEQYF.

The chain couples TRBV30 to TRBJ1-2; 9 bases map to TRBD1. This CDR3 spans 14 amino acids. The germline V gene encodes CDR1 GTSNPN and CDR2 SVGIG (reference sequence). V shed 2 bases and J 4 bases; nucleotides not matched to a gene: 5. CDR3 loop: CAWSLPGQGYGYTF. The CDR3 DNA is TGTGCCTGGAGTTTGCCGGGACAGGGCTATGGCTACACCTTC.

The CDR3 nucleotides read TGTGCCAGCAGCTTGACTAGCGGGAAATTCTCCTACGAGCAGTACTTC. This encodes CASSLTSGKFSYEQYF. V gene TRBV7-9 combines with J gene TRBJ2-7; 11 bases map to TRBD2. CDR1 and CDR2 from the germline V gene are SEHNR and FQNEAQ (reference sequence). The CDR3 sequence is 16 residues long. Trimming took 3 bases from V and 0 from J; bases not matched to a gene: 4.

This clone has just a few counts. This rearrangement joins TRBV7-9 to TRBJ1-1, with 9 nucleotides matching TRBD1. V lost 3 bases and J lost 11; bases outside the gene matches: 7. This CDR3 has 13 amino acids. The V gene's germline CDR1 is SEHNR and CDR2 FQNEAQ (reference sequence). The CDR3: CASSLGDRVYAFF. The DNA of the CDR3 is TGTGCCAGCAGCTTGGGGGACAGGGTGTATGCTTTCTTT.

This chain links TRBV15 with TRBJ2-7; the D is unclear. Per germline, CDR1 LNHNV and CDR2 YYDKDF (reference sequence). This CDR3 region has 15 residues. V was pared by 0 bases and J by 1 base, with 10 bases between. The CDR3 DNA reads TGTGCCACCAGCAGAGATATTGGCGGATCCTACGAGCAGTACTTC. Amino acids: CATSRDIGGSYEQYF.

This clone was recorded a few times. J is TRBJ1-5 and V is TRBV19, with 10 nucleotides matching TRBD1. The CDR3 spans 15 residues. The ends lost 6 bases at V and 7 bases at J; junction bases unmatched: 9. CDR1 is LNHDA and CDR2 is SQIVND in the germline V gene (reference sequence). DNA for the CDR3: TGTGCCAGTAGGAGACAGGGGGCGTCCGGGCAGCCCCAGCATTTT. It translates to CASRRQGASGQPQHF.

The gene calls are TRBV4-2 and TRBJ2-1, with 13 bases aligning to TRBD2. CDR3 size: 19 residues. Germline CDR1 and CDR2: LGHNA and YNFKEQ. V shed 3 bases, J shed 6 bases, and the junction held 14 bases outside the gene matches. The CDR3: CASSHQPGLAGPSGNEQFF. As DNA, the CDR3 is TGTGCCAGCAGCCACCAACCGGGACTAGCGGGACCCTCCGGCAATGAGCAGTTCTTC.

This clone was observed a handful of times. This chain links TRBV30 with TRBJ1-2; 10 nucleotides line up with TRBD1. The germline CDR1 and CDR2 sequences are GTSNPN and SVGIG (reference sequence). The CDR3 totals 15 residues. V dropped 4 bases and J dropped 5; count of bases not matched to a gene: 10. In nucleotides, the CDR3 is TGTGCCTGGACGGGACAGGGGTTCAAAGTTTATGGCTACACCTTC. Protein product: CAWTGQGFKVYGYTF.

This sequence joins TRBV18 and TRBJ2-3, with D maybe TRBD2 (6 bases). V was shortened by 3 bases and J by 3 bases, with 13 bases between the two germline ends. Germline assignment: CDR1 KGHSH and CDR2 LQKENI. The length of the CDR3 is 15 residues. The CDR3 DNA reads TGTGCCAGCTCACCCGGGACTGGGGGGACAGATACGCAGTATTTT. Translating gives CASSPGTGGTDTQYF.

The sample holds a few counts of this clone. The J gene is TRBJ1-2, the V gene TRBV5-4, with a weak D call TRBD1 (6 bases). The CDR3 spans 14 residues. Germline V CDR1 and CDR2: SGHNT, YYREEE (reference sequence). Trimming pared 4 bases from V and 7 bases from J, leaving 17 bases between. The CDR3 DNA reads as TGTGCCAGCAGCGGGGGGGCAGGGTTCACTGGCTACACCTTC. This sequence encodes CASSGGAGFTGYTF.

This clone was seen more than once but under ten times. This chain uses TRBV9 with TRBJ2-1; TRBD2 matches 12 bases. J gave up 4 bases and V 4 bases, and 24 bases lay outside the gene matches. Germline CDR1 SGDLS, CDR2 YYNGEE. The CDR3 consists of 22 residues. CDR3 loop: CASSPPSLLEASGRATYNEQFF. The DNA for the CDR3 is TGTGCCAGCAGCCCCCCCTCCCTTCTCGAGGCTAGCGGGAGGGCCACGTACAATGAGCAGTTCTTC.

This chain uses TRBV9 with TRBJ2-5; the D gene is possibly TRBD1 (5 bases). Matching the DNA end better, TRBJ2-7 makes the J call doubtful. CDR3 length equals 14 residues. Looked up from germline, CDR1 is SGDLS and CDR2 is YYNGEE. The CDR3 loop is CASSVAAGRYEQYF. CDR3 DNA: TGTGCCAGCAGCGTAGCTGCAGGGCGCTACGAGCAGTACTTC.

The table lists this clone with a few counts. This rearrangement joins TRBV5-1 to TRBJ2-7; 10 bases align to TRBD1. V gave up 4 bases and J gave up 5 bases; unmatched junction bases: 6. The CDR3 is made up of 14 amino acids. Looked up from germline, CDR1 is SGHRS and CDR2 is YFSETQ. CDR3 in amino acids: CASSARDRGHEQYF. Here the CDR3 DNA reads TGCGCCAGCAGCGCCCGGGACAGGGGCCACGAGCAGTACTTC.

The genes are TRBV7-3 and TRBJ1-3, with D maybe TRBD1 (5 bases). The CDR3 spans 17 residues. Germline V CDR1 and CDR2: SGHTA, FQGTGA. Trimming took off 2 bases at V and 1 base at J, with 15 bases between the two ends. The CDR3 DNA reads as TGTGCCAGCAGCTTAGACGGGGGAGGCCAATCTGGAAACACCATATATTTT. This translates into CASSLDGGGQSGNTIYF. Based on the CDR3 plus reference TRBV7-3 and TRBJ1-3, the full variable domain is GAGVSQTPSNKVTEKGKYVELRCDPISGHTALYWYRQSLGQGPEFLIYFQGTGAADDSGLPNDRFFAVRPEGSVSTLKIQRTERGDSAVYLCASSLDGGGQSGNTIYFGEGSWLTVV.

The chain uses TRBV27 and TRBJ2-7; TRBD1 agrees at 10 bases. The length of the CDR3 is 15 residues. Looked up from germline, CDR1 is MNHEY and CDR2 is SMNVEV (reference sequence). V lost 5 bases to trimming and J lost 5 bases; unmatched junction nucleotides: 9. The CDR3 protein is CASSRQGASRDEQYF. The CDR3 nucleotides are TGTGCCAGCAGTCGACAGGGGGCCTCCCGGGACGAGCAGTACTTC.

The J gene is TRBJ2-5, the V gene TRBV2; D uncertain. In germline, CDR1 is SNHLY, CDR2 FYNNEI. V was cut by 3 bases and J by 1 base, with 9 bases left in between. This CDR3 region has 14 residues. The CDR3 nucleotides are TGTGCCAGCAGTGAGATAACACGCCAAGAGACCCAGTACTTC. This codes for CASSEITRQETQYF.

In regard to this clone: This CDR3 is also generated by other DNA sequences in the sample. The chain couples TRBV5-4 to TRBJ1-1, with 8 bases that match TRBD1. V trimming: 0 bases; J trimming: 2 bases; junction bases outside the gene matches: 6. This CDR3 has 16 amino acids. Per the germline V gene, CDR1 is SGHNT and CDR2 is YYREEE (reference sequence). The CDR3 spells CASSLDGQGRNTEAFF. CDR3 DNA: TGTGCCAGCAGCTTGGACGGACAGGGAAGAAACACTGAAGCTTTCTTT. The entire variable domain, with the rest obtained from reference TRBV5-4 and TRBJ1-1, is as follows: ETGVTQSPTHLIKTRGQQVTLRCSSQSGHNTVSWYQQALGQGPQFIFQYYREEENGRGNFPPRFSGLQFPNYSSELNVNALELDDSALYLCASSLDGQGRNTEAFFGQGTRLTVV.

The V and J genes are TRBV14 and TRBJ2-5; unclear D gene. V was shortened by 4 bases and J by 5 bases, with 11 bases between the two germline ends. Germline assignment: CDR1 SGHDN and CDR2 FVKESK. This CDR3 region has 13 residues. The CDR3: CASSPSRRETQYF. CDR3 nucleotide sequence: TGTGCCAGCAGCCCGTCGAGGCGGGAGACCCAGTACTTC.